The T cell receptor beta chain under discussion was sequenced for a study of neurological immune-mediated disorders. This clonotype was detected ten times or more. The antigen is undetermined. Germline CDR1 SGDLS, CDR2 YYNGEE. V lost 1 base and J lost 1; bases outside the gene matches: 1. The CDR3 has 15 residues. Study results and caveats: None of the features examined (clinical or MRI) was associated with the multiple sclerosis repertoire cluster. Because no CDR3 amino acid sequences were shared across subjects by expanded clones, private repertoires were suggested in all groups.

Synthesis of cDNA was accomplished via 5'RACE employing 10-nucleotide random UMIs. TCRdb reprocessed the 5' RACE reads with MiXCR, giving one entry per CDR3 protein. The table has 35,000 to 50,000 distinct CDR3 sequences, roughly 2.5% seen once; the top ten hold 2.4%. Sequencing used PBMCs. The chain links TRBV9 to TRBJ2-2, with 7 bases that match TRBD1. The receptor's source is a middle-aged man with multiple sclerosis. CDR3 DNA: TGTGCCAGCAGCGTAAGGACAGGGAACACCGGGGAGCTGTTTTTT. This translates into CASSVRTGNTGELFF.